The 5 T cell receptor beta chains below all came from one sample that was sequenced in a study of CD8 T cells in Susac syndrome. RNA totalling about 0.45 to 1 ug underwent reverse transcription with random hexamers. TCRdb passed the immunoSEQ multiplex PCR reads through MiXCR, listing each CDR3 protein once. This sample yields some 170,000 distinct CDR3 sequences, of which about 95% are seen a single time; approximately 0.1% belongs to the top ten. Sequencing was done on a sample of CD4+ T cells from PBMCs. All receptors derive from a human donor in good health.

The gene calls are TRBV30 and TRBJ1-1; 8 positions agree with TRBD1. The CDR3 totals 15 residues. The trim removed 2 bases at V and 5 bases at J, leaving 10 bases unmatched. Germline CDR1 is GTSNPN and CDR2 is SVGIG (reference sequence). CDR3 sequence reads: CAWSLPQGARTEAFF. The CDR3 DNA follows: TGTGCCTGGAGTTTGCCCCAGGGGGCCAGGACTGAAGCTTTCTTT.

The V gene is TRBV20-1, the J gene TRBJ2-7; the match to TRBD2 covers 9 bases. V was pared by 3 bases and J by 5 bases, with 11 bases of the junction left unmatched. Germline V CDR1 and CDR2: DFQATT, SNEGSKA (reference sequence). The CDR3 covers 15 residues. Here the CDR3 reads CSASVSGRRVHEQYF. In DNA, the CDR3 is TGCAGTGCTAGCGTGAGCGGGAGGAGGGTGCACGAGCAGTACTTC.

The sample holds one count of this clonotype. The chain couples TRBV20-1 to TRBJ2-2; D not resolved. Per the germline V gene, CDR1 is DFQATT and CDR2 is SNEGSKA (reference sequence). Trimming pared 6 bases from V and 8 bases from J, leaving 16 bases between. The CDR3 totals 13 residues. CDR3 sequence reads: CSAAAPVAGELFF. DNA of the CDR3: TGCAGTGCCGCGGCCCCGGTGGCGGGGGAGCTGTTTTTT.

The chain has TRBV14 and TRBJ2-2; the D gene could be TRBD1 or TRBD2 (5 bases each). V lost 0 bases, J lost 4 bases, and 9 bases lay in between. From germline, CDR1 is SGHDN and CDR2 FVKESK. The CDR3 is made up of 15 amino acids. CDR3 in DNA: TGTGCCAGCAGCCAAGAATTGGGACCCACCGGGGAGCTGTTTTTT. Translating it yields CASSQELGPTGELFF.

The CDR3 region has the DNA TGTGCCAGCAGTTCACAGGGGCGGGAAAGCAATCAGCCCCAGCATTTT. This sequence encodes CASSSQGRESNQPQHF. V is TRBV12-3 or TRBV12-4 and J is TRBJ1-5; the match to TRBD1 covers 7 bases. V lost 4 bases to trimming and J lost 1 base; unmatched junction nucleotides: 7. The CDR3 extends over 16 amino acids.